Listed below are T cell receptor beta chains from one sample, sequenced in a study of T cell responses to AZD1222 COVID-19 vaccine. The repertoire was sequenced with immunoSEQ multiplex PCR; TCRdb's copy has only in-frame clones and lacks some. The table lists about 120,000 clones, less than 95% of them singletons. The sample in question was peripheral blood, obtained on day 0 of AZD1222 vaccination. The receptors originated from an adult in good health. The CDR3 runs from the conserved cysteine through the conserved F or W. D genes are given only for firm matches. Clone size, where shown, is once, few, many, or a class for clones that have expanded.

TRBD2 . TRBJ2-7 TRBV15 CATSRDLAGTNEQYF TGTGCCACCAGCAGAGATCTAGCGGGAACGAACGAGCAGTACTTC
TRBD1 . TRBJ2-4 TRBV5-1 CASSAGTGSRVAKNIQYF TGCGCCAGCAGCGCCGGGACAGGGTCAAGGGTAGCCAAAAACATTCAGTACTTC
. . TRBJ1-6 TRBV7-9 CASSPQRNSPLHF TGTGCCAGCAGCCCACAACGGAACTCACCCCTCCACTTT
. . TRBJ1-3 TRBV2 CASIDYSGNTIYF TGTGCCAGCATCGACTACTCTGGAAACACCATATATTTT
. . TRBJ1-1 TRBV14 CASSRGQGTNTEAFF TGTGCCAGCAGCCGTGGGCAGGGAACGAACACTGAAGCTTTCTTT
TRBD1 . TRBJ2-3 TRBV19 CASSTTGGKADTQYF TGTGCCAGTAGTACTACAGGGGGCAAGGCAGATACGCAGTATTTT
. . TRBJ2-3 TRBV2 CASSGVGQGTDTQYF TGTGCCAGCAGTGGTGTCGGGCAGGGCACAGATACGCAGTATTTT
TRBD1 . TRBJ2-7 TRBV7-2 CASSPRDRAGEQYF TGTGCCAGCAGCCCGCGGGACAGGGCGGGCGAGCAGTACTTC
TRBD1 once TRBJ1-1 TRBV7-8 CASSLRGQGYTEAFF TGTGCCAGCAGCTTAAGGGGACAGGGATACACTGAAGCTTTCTTT
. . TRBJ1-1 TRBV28 CASSPRGRWKNTEAFF TGTGCCAGCAGTCCCCGGGGGAGGTGGAAGAACACTGAAGCTTTCTTT
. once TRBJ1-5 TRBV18 CASSLSEEYSNQPQHF TGTGCCAGCTCACTATCCGAGGAATATAGCAATCAGCCCCAGCATTTT
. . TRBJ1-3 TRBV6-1 CASSDGFLGDTIYF TGTGCCAGCAGTGATGGGTTTCTCGGTGACACCATATATTTT
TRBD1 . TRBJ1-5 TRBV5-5 CASSSGQLSNQPQHF TGTGCCAGCAGCTCGGGACAGTTGAGCAATCAGCCCCAGCATTTT
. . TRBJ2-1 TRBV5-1 CASSRPSYNEQFF TGCGCCAGCAGCCGACCCTCCTACAATGAGCAGTTCTTC
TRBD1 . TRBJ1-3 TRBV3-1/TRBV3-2 CAISTGAGNTIYF TGTGCCATCTCGACAGGGGCTGGAAACACCATATATTTT
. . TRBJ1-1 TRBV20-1 CSARESKTAFF TGCAGTGCTAGAGAATCGAAGACGGCTTTCTTT
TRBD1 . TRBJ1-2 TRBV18 CASSPDGQGANYGYTF TGTGCCAGCTCACCAGACGGACAGGGCGCTAACTATGGCTACACCTTC
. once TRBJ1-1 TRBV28 CASSATTGTLYTEAFF TGTGCCAGCAGTGCAACCACTGGGACACTTTACACTGAAGCTTTCTTT
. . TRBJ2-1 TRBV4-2 CASSQAGEQFF TGTGCCAGCAGCCAAGCGGGGGAGCAGTTCTTC
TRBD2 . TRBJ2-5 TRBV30 CAWSLAGSETQYF TGTGCCTGGAGTCTAGCGGGGAGTGAGACCCAGTACTTC
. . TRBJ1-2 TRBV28 CASSPWDAYRYGYTF TGTGCCAGCAGTCCTTGGGACGCCTATCGCTATGGCTACACCTTC
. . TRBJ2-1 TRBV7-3 CASSSTSGLGEQFF TGTGCCAGCAGCTCAACATCGGGGTTAGGTGAGCAGTTCTTC
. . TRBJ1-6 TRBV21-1 CASTARQGHNSPLHF TGTGCCAGCACCGCTAGACAGGGGCACAATTCACCCCTCCACTTT
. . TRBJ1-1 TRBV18 CASSRVTTEAFF TGTGCCAGCTCAAGGGTAACCACTGAAGCTTTCTTT
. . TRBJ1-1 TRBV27 CASTALGGVTEAFF TGTGCCAGCACTGCTTTGGGGGGCGTCACTGAAGCTTTCTTT
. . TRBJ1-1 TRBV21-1 CASSKVAESVGTEAFF TGTGCCAGCAGCAAAGTAGCAGAAAGCGTAGGCACTGAAGCTTTCTTT
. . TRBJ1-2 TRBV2 CASSSEANYGYTF TGTGCCAGCAGTAGTGAAGCTAACTATGGCTACACCTTC
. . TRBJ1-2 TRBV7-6 CASSPWTADGYTF TGTGCCAGCAGCCCTTGGACAGCGGATGGCTACACCTTC
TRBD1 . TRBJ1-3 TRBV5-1 CASSISGTGFASGNTIYF TGCGCCAGCAGCATAAGCGGGACAGGGTTTGCCTCTGGAAACACCATATATTTT
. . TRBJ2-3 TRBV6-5 CASSYESGVRDTQYF TGTGCCAGCAGTTACGAGAGCGGAGTTCGAGATACGCAGTATTTT
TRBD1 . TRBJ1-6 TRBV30 CAWSGGQGAQSPLHF TGTGCCTGGAGCGGCGGACAGGGGGCACAATCACCCCTCCACTTT
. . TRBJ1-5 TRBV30 CAWSVQHNQPQHF TGTGCCTGGAGTGTACAGCATAATCAGCCCCAGCATTTT
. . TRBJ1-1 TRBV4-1 CASSQVTGMNTEAFF TGCGCCAGCAGCCAAGTCACGGGTATGAACACTGAAGCTTTCTTT
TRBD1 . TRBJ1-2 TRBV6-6 CASRGQGAEGYTF TGTGCCAGCAGAGGACAGGGGGCGGAGGGCTACACCTTC
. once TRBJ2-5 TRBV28 CASRRPGQTQYF TGTGCCAGCAGGCGCCCCGGACAGACCCAGTACTTC
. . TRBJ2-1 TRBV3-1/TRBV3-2 CASSQGAGYNEQFF TGTGCCAGCAGCCAAGGGGCAGGCTACAATGAGCAGTTCTTC
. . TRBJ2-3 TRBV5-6 CASSLARGSTDTQYF TGTGCCAGCAGCTTGGCTCGGGGTAGCACAGATACGCAGTATTTT
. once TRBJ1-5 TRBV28 CASSWGAHNQPQHF TGTGCCAGCAGTTGGGGGGCTCATAATCAGCCCCAGCATTTT
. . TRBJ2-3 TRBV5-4 CASSSGTSTDTQYF TGTGCCAGCAGCTCCGGGACTAGCACAGATACGCAGTATTTT
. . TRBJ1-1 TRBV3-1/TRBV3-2 CASSQKWQNTEAFF TGTGCCAGCAGCCAAAAGTGGCAGAACACTGAAGCTTTCTTT